A selection of T cell receptor beta chains follows, all from one sample in a study of control samples from healthy donors and cancer patients. The table came from immunoSEQ multiplex PCR; TCRdb's copy has only in-frame clones and leaves some out. The sample table includes about 190,000 clones. The sequencing sample was made of blood. The receptors shown here come from a woman in her 30s in good health. The CDR3 runs from the conserved cysteine through the conserved F or W. D genes are given only for firm matches.

j_call v_call d_call cdr3_aa cdr3_nt
TRBJ1-2 TRBV27 TRBD1 CASRRSGQGYGYTF TGTGCCAGCCGCCGGTCGGGACAGGGGTATGGCTACACCTTC
TRBJ1-1 TRBV18 NA CASSSDRNTEAFF TGTGCCAGCTCATCGGACAGAAACACTGAAGCTTTCTTT
TRBJ2-2 TRBV9 NA CASSVGPDTGELFF TGTGCCAGCAGCGTAGGGCCCGACACCGGGGAGCTGTTTTTT
TRBJ2-1 TRBV30 TRBD2 CASDRAPLAGGPNEQFF TGTGCCTCCGACAGGGCACCCCTAGCGGGGGGGCCCAATGAGCAGTTCTTC
TRBJ1-1 TRBV5-5 NA CASTGVWGPRELNTEAFF TGTGCCAGCACCGGAGTGTGGGGACCTAGGGAACTGAACACTGAAGCTTTCTTT
TRBJ1-3 TRBV6-5 NA CASSSVSGNTIYF TGTGCCAGCTCCTCCGTCTCTGGAAACACCATATATTTT
TRBJ2-5 TRBV6-2/TRBV6-3 TRBD1 CASSGQAQETQYF TGTGCCAGCAGTGGACAGGCCCAAGAGACCCAGTACTTC
TRBJ2-1 TRBV27 TRBD2 CASSLGGRSSGRYNEQFF TGTGCCAGCAGTTTAGGGGGTAGGTCTAGCGGGAGATACAATGAGCAGTTCTTC
TRBJ1-5 TRBV27 TRBD1 CASGGTGSNQPQHF TGTGCCAGCGGCGGGACAGGGTCTAATCAGCCCCAGCATTTT
TRBJ1-3 TRBV4-2 TRBD1 CASSQAGQGPGNTIYF TGTGCCAGCAGCCAAGCGGGACAGGGGCCTGGAAACACCATATATTTT
TRBJ1-2 TRBV18 NA CASSPGDNYGYTF TGTGCCAGCTCACCAGGGGATAACTATGGCTACACCTTC
TRBJ1-1 TRBV7-9 NA CASSLEDRGWDTEAFF TGTGCCAGCAGCTTAGAGGACAGAGGGTGGGACACTGAAGCTTTCTTT
TRBJ2-1 TRBV4-2 TRBD1 CASSYGTGGSEQFF TGTGCCAGCAGCTATGGGACAGGGGGCTCTGAGCAGTTCTTC
TRBJ1-2 TRBV7-2 TRBD1 CASSSATGLQSKTF TGTGCCAGCAGTTCGGCGACAGGGCTGCAAAGCAAAACCTTC
TRBJ2-1 TRBV3-1/TRBV3-2 TRBD1 CASSQEPQGAFNEQFF TGTGCCAGCAGCCAAGAACCACAGGGGGCGTTTAATGAGCAGTTCTTC
TRBJ1-2 TRBV6-5 NA CASSYSRDGYGYTF TGTGCCAGCAGTTACTCGCGGGACGGCTATGGCTACACCTTC
TRBJ1-4 TRBV29-1 TRBD1 CSVKALAGTGGEKLFF TGCAGCGTTAAAGCACTGGCCGGGACAGGGGGTGAAAAACTGTTTTTT
TRBJ1-2 TRBV4-2 NA CASSHGGSYGYTF TGTGCCAGCAGCCATGGGGGGAGCTATGGCTACACCTTC
TRBJ2-5 TRBV5-5 TRBD2 CASSLHPGLAGGPQETQYF TGTGCCAGCAGCTTACACCCGGGACTAGCGGGGGGCCCTCAAGAGACCCAGTACTTC
TRBJ1-1 TRBV10-2 NA CASSHNPDTEAFF TGCGCCAGCAGTCATAACCCGGACACTGAAGCTTTCTTT
TRBJ1-2 TRBV7-9 NA CASTPPGDGYTF TGTGCCAGCACCCCCCCAGGGGATGGCTACACCTTC
TRBJ1-6 TRBV5-1 NA CASSPGYSSYNSPLHF TGCGCCAGCAGCCCCGGGTACAGCTCCTATAATTCACCCCTCCACTTT
TRBJ1-2 TRBV28 TRBD1 CASSLLTGGYGYTF TGTGCCAGCAGTTTGCTTACAGGGGGGTATGGCTACACCTTC
TRBJ1-5 TRBV6-9 NA CASSFGGPNQPQHF TGTGCCAGCAGTTTTGGAGGTCCTAATCAGCCCCAGCATTTT
TRBJ2-1 TRBV2 TRBD1 CASSEGQGFGKGQFF TGTGCCAGCAGTGAGGGACAGGGCTTTGGCAAAGGGCAGTTCTTC
TRBJ2-7 TRBV5-1 NA CASSLTGEREQYF TGCGCCAGCAGCTTGACCGGGGAACGCGAGCAGTACTTC
TRBJ2-3 TRBV29-1 NA CSVGTSTDTQYF TGCAGCGTGGGGACTAGCACAGATACGCAGTATTTT
TRBJ2-5 TRBV4-2 TRBD2 CASSDLRGGGETQYF TGTGCCAGCAGCGACCTACGGGGGGGCGGGGAGACCCAGTACTTC
TRBJ1-5 TRBV19 NA CASSILHSNQPQHF TGTGCCAGTAGTATACTACACAGCAATCAGCCCCAGCATTTT
TRBJ1-4 TRBV6-1 NA CASSETGGEKLFF TGTGCCAGCAGTGAGACAGGCGGGGAAAAACTGTTTTTT
TRBJ1-5 TRBV6-2/TRBV6-3 NA CASSYVDSNQPQHF TGTGCCAGCAGTTACGTGGATAGCAATCAGCCCCAGCATTTT
TRBJ2-3 TRBV25-1 TRBD2 CASSVLAGGRTDTQYF TGTGCCAGCAGTGTACTAGCGGGGGGGAGGACAGATACGCAGTATTTT
TRBJ2-5 TRBV7-6 NA CASSLGGLLQETQYF TGTGCCAGCAGCTTAGGGGGCCTGCTCCAAGAGACCCAGTACTTC